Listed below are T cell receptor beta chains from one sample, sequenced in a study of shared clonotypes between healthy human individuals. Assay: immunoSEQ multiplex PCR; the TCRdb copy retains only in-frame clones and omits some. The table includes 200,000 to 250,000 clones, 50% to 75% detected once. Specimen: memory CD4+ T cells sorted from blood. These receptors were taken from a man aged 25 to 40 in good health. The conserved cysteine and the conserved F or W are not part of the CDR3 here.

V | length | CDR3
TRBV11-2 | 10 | ASTMSGGEQY
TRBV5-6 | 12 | ASSAGLGDTEAF
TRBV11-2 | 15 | ASSTRSSGVAKNIQY
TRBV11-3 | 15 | ASSSDRFGANTGELF
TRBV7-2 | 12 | ASSYPAGLVEQY
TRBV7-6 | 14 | ASSLGRTGSTDTQY
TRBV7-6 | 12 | ASSLAGTSRLQY
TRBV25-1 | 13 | ASSESGTSSYEQY
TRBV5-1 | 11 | ASSRGLETEAF
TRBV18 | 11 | ASSPLGATEAF
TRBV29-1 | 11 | SVTGDSGNTIY
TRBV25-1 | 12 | ASSDWGSGNTIY
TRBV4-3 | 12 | ASSHQSARGKQF
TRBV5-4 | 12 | ASSSGQGRNEQF
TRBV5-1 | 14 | ASSPGGRGTLQPQH
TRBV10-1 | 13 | ASSEWEGTNNEQF
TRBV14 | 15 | ASSQERTWEGHNEQF
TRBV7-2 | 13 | ASSLDRARTYEQY
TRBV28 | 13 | ASSWFTGVNTEAF
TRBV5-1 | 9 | ASSLDTEAF
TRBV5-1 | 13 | ASVQEASSYNEQF
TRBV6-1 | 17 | ASSDILAGGQRGTDTQY
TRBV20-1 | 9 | SARLPDTQY
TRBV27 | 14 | ASSLRGRSGNQPQH
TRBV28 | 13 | ASSFSGREDYGYT